This is a list of T cell receptor beta chains from one sample in a study of long-term antiretroviral therapy in people with HIV. TCRdb's table, derived via immunoSEQ multiplex PCR, lists solely in-frame clones and lacks some. The data show under 30,000 clones, roughly 87% seen once. The sample here was unsorted PBMCs, taken 1.8 years before starting antiretroviral therapy. The origin of the receptors is a man aged 45-65 years with HIV. Each CDR3 is given without its conserved first and last residue.

CDR3: ATSRSWLQGPGEQY; J: TRBJ2-7; V: TRBV15; length: 14
CDR3: ASSLDSPRGSGELF; J: TRBJ2-2; V: TRBV7-2; length: 14
CDR3: ASSQDKDRGSYNEQF; J: TRBJ2-1; V: TRBV4-3; length: 15
CDR3: ATGIQESLNQPQH; J: TRBJ1-5; V: TRBV15; length: 13
CDR3: ASSGWEVSSSEQY; J: TRBJ2-7; V: TRBV11-2; length: 13
CDR3: ASSPQEGSETQY; J: TRBJ2-5; V: TRBV28; length: 12
CDR3: ASSGLGLAGVLDTQY; J: TRBJ2-3; V: TRBV10-1; length: 15
CDR3: ASSALAGSTYEQY; J: TRBJ2-7; V: TRBV6-4; length: 13
CDR3: ASSLQHGGEQY; J: TRBJ2-7; V: TRBV7-6; length: 11
CDR3: SVDFGTGWTEAF; J: TRBJ1-1; V: TRBV29-1; length: 12
CDR3: ASSVVGGQTDTQY; J: TRBJ2-3; V: TRBV9; length: 13
CDR3: ASSPRDRAEKLF; J: TRBJ1-4; V: TRBV18; length: 12
CDR3: ASSLHTRSLQETQY; J: TRBJ2-5; V: TRBV18; length: 14
CDR3: ASSGRSGFNEKLF; J: TRBJ1-4; V: TRBV5-1; length: 13
CDR3: ASTPGGLQETQY; J: TRBJ2-5; V: TRBV9; length: 12
CDR3: ASSVSAYNEQF; J: TRBJ2-1; V: TRBV9; length: 11
CDR3: ASSSGVNTEAF; J: TRBJ1-1; V: TRBV19; length: 11
CDR3: ASSPQGAAGGVY; J: TRBJ2-7; V: TRBV9; length: 12
CDR3: ASSRTGERPGELF; J: TRBJ2-2; V: TRBV5-4; length: 13
CDR3: ASRGPGQGTGELF; J: TRBJ2-2; V: TRBV2; length: 13
CDR3: ASSLPPMGRNTEAF; J: TRBJ1-1; V: TRBV7-8; length: 14
CDR3: ATSGRDRGSYEQY; J: TRBJ2-7; V: TRBV15; length: 13
CDR3: ASSPLNRDAYGYT; J: TRBJ1-2; V: TRBV18; length: 13
CDR3: ASSSRGVETQY; J: TRBJ2-5; V: TRBV5-1; length: 11
CDR3: ASGIRPTYNEQF; J: TRBJ2-1; V: TRBV7-9; length: 12
CDR3: ASSADGLGSPLH; J: TRBJ1-6; V: TRBV2; length: 12
CDR3: ASSLLGGPWADYGYT; J: TRBJ1-2; V: TRBV27; length: 15
CDR3: ASSLAPRATEAF; J: TRBJ1-1; V: TRBV5-1; length: 12
CDR3: ASSLTGRFGYEQY; J: TRBJ2-7; V: TRBV7-3; length: 13
CDR3: ASLGQDYGYT; J: TRBJ1-2; V: TRBV28; length: 10
CDR3: ASSLGHSGRNTDTQY; J: TRBJ2-3; V: TRBV5-6; length: 15
CDR3: AISEGSSYNEQF; J: TRBJ2-1; V: TRBV10-3; length: 12
CDR3: AGQLAGDLNEQF; J: TRBJ2-1; V: TRBV11-2; length: 12
CDR3: ASSPSQHLNEQY; J: TRBJ2-7; V: TRBV18; length: 12
CDR3: ASSLLAGPDNEQF; J: TRBJ2-1; V: TRBV5-5; length: 13
CDR3: ASSSSTVQQAFPGELF; J: TRBJ2-2; V: TRBV27; length: 16
CDR3: ASSLYGPLVQRDEQF; J: TRBJ2-1; V: TRBV11-2; length: 15
CDR3: ASSSTGKYGYT; J: TRBJ1-2; V: TRBV5-6; length: 11
CDR3: ASTQGAGTYEQY; J: TRBJ2-7; V: TRBV7-6; length: 12
CDR3: ASSVGQQETQY; J: TRBJ2-5; V: TRBV5-4; length: 11